This T cell receptor (beta chain) was found in a study of beta chain features in type 1 diabetes. The overall study: Cells sorted and examined across all samples totaled 85 million to 110 million. Study results and limitations: Across all four CD4+ subsets, people with type 1 diabetes showed modestly shorter TCRB CDR3s.

Reverse transcription of all isolated RNA meant that expressed TCRB transcripts were sequenced. Clones were read by immunoSEQ multiplex PCR, and TCRdb kept only the in-frame ones, dropping some. This table has 15,000 or so clones, more than 60% appearing once. The V gene lost 2 bases and the J gene lost 2 bases, with 16 bases spanning the gap. The CDR3 totals 16 residues. In germline, CDR1 is SGHVS, CDR2 FQNEAQ. With regard to this clone: The antigen is unknown.

Sequencing was performed on Tregs from blood. This receptor was identified in a man younger than 45 with type 1 diabetes. The chain links TRBV7-8 to TRBJ2-7, with a weak D call TRBD2 (7 bases). CDR3 protein: CASSLREGQGPYEQYF. In DNA form, the CDR3 reads TGTGCCAGCAGCTTAAGGGAGGGCCAGGGGCCCTACGAGCAGTACTTC.